This T cell receptor beta chain was found in a study of vaccination and CD4 T cells after COVID-19. V was clipped by 6 bases and J by 3 bases; unmatched bases: 4. Germline V gene lookup returns CDR1 SNHLY and CDR2 FYNNEI. The CDR3 runs to 13 residues. Specified treatment: approximately 9-day PBMC culture with coronavirus spike peptide pools or control peptides (ViraFEST assay). ViraFEST enlarged antigen-specific T cell populations with peptide pools and afterwards sequenced TCRs. Regarding this clonotype: Antigen: not known.

With the Oncomine TCR Beta short-read assay, DNA from cultured CD4+ T cells was sequenced. TCRdb processed the PCR reads anew with MiXCR; each CDR3 protein has one entry. Among 21,000 or so distinct CDR3 sequences listed, less than 70% were seen once. The V gene is TRBV2, the J gene TRBJ2-5, with 7 nucleotides matching TRBD1. Sequenced: CD4+ T cells from blood, cultured in vitro. The sequence came from a human donor who had recovered from COVID-19. CDR3 protein: CASSGQEEETQYF. As DNA, the CDR3 is TGTGCCAGCAGCGGACAGGAAGAAGAGACCCAGTACTTC.